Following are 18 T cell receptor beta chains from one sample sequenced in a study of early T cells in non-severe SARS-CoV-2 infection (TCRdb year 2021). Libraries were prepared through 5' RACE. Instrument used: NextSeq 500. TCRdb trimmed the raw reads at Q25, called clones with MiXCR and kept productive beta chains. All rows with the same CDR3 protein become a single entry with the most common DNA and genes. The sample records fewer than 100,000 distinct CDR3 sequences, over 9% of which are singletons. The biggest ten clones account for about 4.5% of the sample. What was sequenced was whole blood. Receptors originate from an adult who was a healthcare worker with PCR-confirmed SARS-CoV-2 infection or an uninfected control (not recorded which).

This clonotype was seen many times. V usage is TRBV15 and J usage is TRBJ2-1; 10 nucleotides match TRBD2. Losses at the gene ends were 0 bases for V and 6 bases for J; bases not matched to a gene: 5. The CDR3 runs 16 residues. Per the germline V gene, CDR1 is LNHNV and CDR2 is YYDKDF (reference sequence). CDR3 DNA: TGTGCCACCAGCAGAGATTGGTCTAGCGGGGGCAATGAGCAGTTCTTC. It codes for CATSRDWSSGGNEQFF. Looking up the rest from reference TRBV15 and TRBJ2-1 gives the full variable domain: DAMVIQNPRYQVTQFGKPVTLSCSQTLNHNVMYWYQQKSSQAPKLLFHYYDKDFNNEADTPDNFQSRRPNTSFCFLDIRSPGLGDTAMYLCATSRDWSSGGNEQFFGPGTRLTVL.

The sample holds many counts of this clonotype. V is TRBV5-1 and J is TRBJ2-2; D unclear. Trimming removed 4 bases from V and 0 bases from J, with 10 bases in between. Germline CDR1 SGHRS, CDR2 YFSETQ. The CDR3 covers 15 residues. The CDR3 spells CASSETQTNTGELFF. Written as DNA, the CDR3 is TGCGCCAGCAGCGAAACACAAACGAACACCGGGGAGCTGTTTTTT.

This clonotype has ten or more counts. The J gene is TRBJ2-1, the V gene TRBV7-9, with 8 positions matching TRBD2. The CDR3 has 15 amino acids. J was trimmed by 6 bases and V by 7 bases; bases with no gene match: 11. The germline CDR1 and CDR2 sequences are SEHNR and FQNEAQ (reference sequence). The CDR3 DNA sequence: TGTGCCAGCACCAAAGACGGGCTAGCGGGCAATGAGCAGTTCTTC. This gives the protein CASTKDGLAGNEQFF.

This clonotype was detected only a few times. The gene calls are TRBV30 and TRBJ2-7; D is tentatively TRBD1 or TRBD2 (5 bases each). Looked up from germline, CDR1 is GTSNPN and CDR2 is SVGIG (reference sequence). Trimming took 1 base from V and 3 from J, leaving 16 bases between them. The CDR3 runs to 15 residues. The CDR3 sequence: CAWSGDGRRNYEQYF. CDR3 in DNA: TGTGCCTGGAGTGGGGACGGTAGACGTAACTACGAGCAGTACTTC.

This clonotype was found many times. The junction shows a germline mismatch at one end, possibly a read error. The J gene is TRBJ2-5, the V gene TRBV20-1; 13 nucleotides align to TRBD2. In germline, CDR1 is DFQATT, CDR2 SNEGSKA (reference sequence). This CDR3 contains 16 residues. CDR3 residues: CSTSGLAGVRGETQYF. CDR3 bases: TGCAGTACTAGTGGACTAGCGGGGGTCCGGGGCGAGACCCAGTACTTC.

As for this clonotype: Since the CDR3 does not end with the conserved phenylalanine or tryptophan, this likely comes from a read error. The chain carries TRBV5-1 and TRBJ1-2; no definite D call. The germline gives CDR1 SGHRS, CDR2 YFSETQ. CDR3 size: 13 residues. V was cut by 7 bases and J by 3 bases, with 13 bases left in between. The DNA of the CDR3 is TGCGCCAGCTCCCTCCCGAGTGACTATGGCTACACCTAC. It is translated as CASSLPSDYGYTY.

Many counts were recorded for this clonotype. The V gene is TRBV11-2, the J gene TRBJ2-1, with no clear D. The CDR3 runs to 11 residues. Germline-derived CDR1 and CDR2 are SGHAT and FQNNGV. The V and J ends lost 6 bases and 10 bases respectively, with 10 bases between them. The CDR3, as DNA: TGTGCCAGCAGTTATGAGGTGGAGCAGTTCTTC. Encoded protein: CASSYEVEQFF.

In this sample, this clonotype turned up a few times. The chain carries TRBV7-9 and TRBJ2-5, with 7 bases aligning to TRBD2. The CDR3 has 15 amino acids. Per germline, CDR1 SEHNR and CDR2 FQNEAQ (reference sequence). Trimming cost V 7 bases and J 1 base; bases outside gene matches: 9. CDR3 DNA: TGTGCCAGCAACCCTCTCGGGGGGATCCAAGAGACCCAGTACTTC. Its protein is CASNPLGGIQETQYF. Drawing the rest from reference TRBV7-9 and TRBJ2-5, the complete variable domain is DTGVSQNPRHKITKRGQNVTFRCDPISEHNRLYWYRQTLGQGPEFLTYFQNEAQLEKSRLLSDRFSAERPKGSFSTLEIQRTEQGDSAMYLCASNPLGGIQETQYFGPGTRLLVL.

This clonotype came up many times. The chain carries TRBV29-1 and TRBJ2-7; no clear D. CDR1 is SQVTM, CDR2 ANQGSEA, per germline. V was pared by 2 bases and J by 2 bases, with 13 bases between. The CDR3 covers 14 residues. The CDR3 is CSVELIKLPYEQYF. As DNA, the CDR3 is TGCAGCGTTGAATTGATTAAACTCCCCTACGAGCAGTACTTC.

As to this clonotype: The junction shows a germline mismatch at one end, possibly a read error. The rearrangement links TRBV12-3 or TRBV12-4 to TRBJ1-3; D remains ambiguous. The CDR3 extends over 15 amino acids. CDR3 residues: CACSQGSPAGNTIYF. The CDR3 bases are TGTGCCTGCAGCCAAGGCAGTCCCGCCGGAAACACCATATATTTT.

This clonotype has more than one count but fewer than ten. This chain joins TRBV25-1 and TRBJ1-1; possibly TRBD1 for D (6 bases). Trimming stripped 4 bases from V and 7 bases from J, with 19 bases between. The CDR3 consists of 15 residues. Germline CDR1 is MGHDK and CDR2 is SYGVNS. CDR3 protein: CASSGSTGLRNEAFF. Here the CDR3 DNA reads TGTGCCAGCAGTGGTAGCACAGGGCTCCGAAATGAAGCTTTCTTT.

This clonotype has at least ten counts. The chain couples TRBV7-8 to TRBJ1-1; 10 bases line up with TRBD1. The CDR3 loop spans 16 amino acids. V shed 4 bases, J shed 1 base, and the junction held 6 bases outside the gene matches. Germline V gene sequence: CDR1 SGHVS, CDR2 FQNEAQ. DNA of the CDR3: TGTGCCAGCAGCTCGACGGGACAGGGGAAGAACACTGAAGCTTTCTTT. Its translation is CASSSTGQGKNTEAFF.

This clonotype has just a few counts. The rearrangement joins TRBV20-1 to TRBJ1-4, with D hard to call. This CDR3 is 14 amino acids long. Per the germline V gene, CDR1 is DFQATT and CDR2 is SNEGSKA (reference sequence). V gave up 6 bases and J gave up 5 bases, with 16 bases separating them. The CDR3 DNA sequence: TGCAGTGCCACAGATCGGACGGCGAATGAAAAACTGTTTTTT. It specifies CSATDRTANEKLFF.

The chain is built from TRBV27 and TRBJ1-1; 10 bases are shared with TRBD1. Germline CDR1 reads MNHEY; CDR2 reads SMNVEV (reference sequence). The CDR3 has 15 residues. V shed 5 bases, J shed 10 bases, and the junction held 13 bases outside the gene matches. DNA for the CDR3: TGTGCCAGCAGTCCCACGGGACAGGGGACGTCGGGAGCTTTCTTT. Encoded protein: CASSPTGQGTSGAFF.

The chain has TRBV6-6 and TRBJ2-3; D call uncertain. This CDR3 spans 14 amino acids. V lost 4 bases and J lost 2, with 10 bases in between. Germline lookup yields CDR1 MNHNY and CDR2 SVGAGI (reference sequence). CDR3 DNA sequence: TGTGCCAGCAGTTTCCCGGGTACCACAGATACGCAGTATTTT. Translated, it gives CASSFPGTTDTQYF.

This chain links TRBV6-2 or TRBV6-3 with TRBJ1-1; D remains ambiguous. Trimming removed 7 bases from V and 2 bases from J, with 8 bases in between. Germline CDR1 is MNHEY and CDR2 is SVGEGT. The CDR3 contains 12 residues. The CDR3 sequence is CASTHRNTEAFF. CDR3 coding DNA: TGTGCCAGCACCCACCGAAACACTGAAGCTTTCTTT.

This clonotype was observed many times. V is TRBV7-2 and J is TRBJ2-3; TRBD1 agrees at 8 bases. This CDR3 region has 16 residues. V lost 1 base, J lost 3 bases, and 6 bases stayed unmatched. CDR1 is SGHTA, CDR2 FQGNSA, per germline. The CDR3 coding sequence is TGTGCCAGCAGCTTAGGGACAGGGTATATGACAGATACGCAGTATTTT. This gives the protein CASSLGTGYMTDTQYF.

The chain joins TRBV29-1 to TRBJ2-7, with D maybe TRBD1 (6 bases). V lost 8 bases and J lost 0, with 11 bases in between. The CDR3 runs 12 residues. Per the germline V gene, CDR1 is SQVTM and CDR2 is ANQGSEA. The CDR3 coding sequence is TGCAGCACGACAGGATCCTCCTACGAGCAGTACTTC. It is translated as CSTTGSSYEQYF.